The clone carrying this T cell receptor beta chain has a count of ten or more. This sample was included in a study of spatial heterogeneity in lung cancer. About the research overall: The 55 to 90 donors had untreated early-stage non-small cell lung cancer. Researchers sequenced follow-up PBMC samples if they had them, and these came a median of about two years after resection. There were consistently more beta-chain sequences detected than alpha-chain sequences.

Unique molecular identifiers, one per molecule, were present on every TCR cDNA molecule. TCRdb re-analysed the 5' RACE reads in MiXCR, keeping a single row per CDR3 protein. Of 95,000 to 130,000 distinct CDR3 sequences in the sample, 10% to 15% are singletons; the top ten hold roughly 15%. Specified time point: blood at routine non-recurrence follow-up after resection. Extraction of whole RNA from tumor, nontumor lung or frozen PBMC preceded unsorted sequencing. V shed 1 base and J 2 bases; nucleotides not matched to a gene: 6. From germline, CDR1 is LGHNA and CDR2 YSLEER. This CDR3 is 17 amino acids long.

The gene calls are TRBV4-3 and TRBJ2-1, with TRBD2 matching 9 bases. This clonotype was sampled from a male donor with early-stage non-small cell lung cancer. The material sequenced was PBMCs, taken at follow-up. CDR3: CASSQGGIAGAYNEQFF. The CDR3 region has the DNA TGCGCCAGCAGCCAAGGGGGGATAGCGGGGGCCTACAATGAGCAGTTCTTC.